This T cell receptor (beta chain) is from a study of PD-1 blockade in classical Hodgkin lymphoma (dated by TCRdb to 2019 to 2021). Regarding the study in general: Nivolumab dosing was 3 mg/kg intravenously every 2 weeks, continuing until either disease progression or unacceptable toxicity. The study used TCR beta sequencing and CyTOF to define a peripheral blood immune signature of response to PD-1 blockade in classical Hodgkin lymphoma. Overall study outcomes, separate from this receptor: Trial patients achieving complete response had baseline diversity similar to newly diagnosed patients, whereas partial responders and progressors had significantly lower diversity. A significant rise by C4D1 was seen in CD4+ but not CD8+ TCR diversity (p=0.0027 vs p=0.16), with the rise being most apparent in complete responders (p=0.02). The study was restricted to a single clinical trial cohort, and the causes of repertoire differences, possibly disease activity or prior therapy, were left undefined. Baseline TCR diversity was reported to be lower in newly diagnosed patients than in healthy donors, and even lower in relapsed/refractory patients. Lower diversity was observed in patients in whom nivolumab was started less than 1 year after ASCT, and these patients were excluded from later analyses so that confounding by immune reconstitution would be avoided.

Sample time point, as interpreted from the label and publication: cycle 1 day 1 (C1D1), immediately before nivolumab initiation. Every trial patient had relapsed following autologous stem cell transplantation, and prior brentuximab vedotin exposure was what differed among cohorts A, B and C. The trial cohort comprised fewer than 65 patients with relapsed/refractory classical Hodgkin lymphoma whose best overall responses were complete response, partial response or progressive disease. Single-agent nivolumab was administered to trial patients in the multi-cohort phase II CheckMate 205 trial. An independent review committee assessed best overall response by applying the 2007 International Working Group response criteria. Trial PBMCs were collected just before the start of nivolumab (C1D1) and during therapy at cycle 2 day 1 and cycle 4 day 1. After peripheral blood was drawn into 8 mL Vacutainer Cell Preparation Tubes, PBMCs were isolated by centrifugation and then cryopreserved.

Genomic DNA was extracted with the Qiagen DNeasy kit from unsorted PBMCs and from negatively selected CD4+ and CD8+ fractions. TCR beta CDR3 regions were subjected to amplification by immunoSEQ multiplex PCR with primers that anneal to V and J segments. A synthetic immune receptor repertoire was used to minimize amplification bias, and any remaining bias was removed computationally after sequencing. As for how the authors treated the data: Repertoire diversity was quantified as the Shannon entropy index using custom Python scripts. The unsorted, CD4+ and CD8+ repertoires were each analyzed separately, with the exception of combined analyses, where CD4+ and CD8+ sequences were merged in silico. Clonal expansion was defined as a frequency increase of at least 2-fold after treatment compared with C1D1, and clones undetected at baseline were assigned a pseudocount of 0.5. Singleton clones were defined as clones with 0 or 1 copy at C1D1, and non-singleton clones were defined as clones with 2 or more copies. Clones expanded in unsorted samples were assigned a CD4+, CD8+ or unknown annotation through matching of protein sequences in sorted samples from the same patient. Wilcoxon tests were applied to paired samples to test diversity changes from C1D1 to C4D1. Held by TCRdb, this immuneACCESS table contains in-frame sequences only and omits some clones. Under half of the omission traces to an unresolved V gene where checked; the cause of the rest is unknown. That table gives V, J and clone size, and the DNA gave D and trimming. Present in this sample are some 96,000 clones, approximately 92% of which were seen just once. Roughly 3% of the sample is in the top ten clones.

Regarding this clone: Its antigen remains unidentified. Per-base qualities were not stored, and no clone one base away is much larger.

The material was peripheral blood mononuclear cells (PBMCs), obtained at baseline. The source is a human donor with classical Hodgkin lymphoma.

For the CDR3, the sequence is CASSFLGGVEQPQHF. The DNA sequence follows: TGTGCCAGCAGTTTTCTTGGAGGGGTGGAACAGCCCCAGCATTTT. The chain employs TRBV28 and TRBJ1-5; possibly the D gene is TRBD1, per 5 matching bases. The CDR3 holds 15 amino acids from the cysteine to the phenylalanine. Here the CDR3 DNA is all that survives: 45 bases in frame from base 1. CDR1 and CDR2, looked up from the germline V gene, are MDHEN and SYDVKM. The V end loses 3 bases and the J end loses 7 bases, and a stretch of 16 bases separates them.